This TCR beta chain was obtained from a study of T cell responses to AZD1222 COVID-19 vaccine. With respect to this clone: The antigen remains undetermined. This sample includes further DNA sequences coding for the same CDR3.

Here immunoSEQ multiplex PCR was the method, and the copy in TCRdb shows in-frame clones only, minus some. The sample includes some 100,000 clones, roughly 90% of them seen just once. The study's findings and limits: Just 6 or 7 people given AZD1222 tested seropositive at baseline. CD4 TCRs associated with vaccination spanned spike, dominating at 160-218 and 743-854. Two AZD1222 doses significantly raised spike-specific TCR breadth and depth over controls.

The germline V gene encodes CDR1 KGHSH and CDR2 LQKENI. V lost 3 bases, J lost 3 bases, and 8 bases lay in between. The CDR3 loop spans 13 amino acids. The rearrangement uses TRBV18 and TRBJ2-5; no clear D gene. Here the sequenced sample was peripheral blood, taken on day 0 of AZD1222 vaccination. The TCR comes from an adult in good health. CDR3 bases: TGTGCCAGCTCACCTCGGCAGGAAGAGACCCAGTACTTC. It encodes CASSPRQEETQYF.